These 27 T cell receptor beta chains were sequenced from one sample in a study of blood T cell repertoires in COVID-19. Repertoires were generated with immunoSEQ multiplex PCR, while TCRdb's copy carries only in-frame clones and drops some. The sample has about 70,000 clones; approximately 83% are singletons. Input material: peripheral blood. The receptor set was obtained from a human donor in a cohort sampled during active COVID-19.

The chain joins TRBV4-1 to TRBJ2-7, with a tentative D call TRBD1 (5 bases). This CDR3 contains 15 residues. The V end was cut by 6 bases, the J end by 4 bases, with 19 bases between. The V gene's germline CDR1 is MGHRA and CDR2 YSYEKL. CDR3: CASSYGSGSGYEQYF. The CDR3 DNA sequence: TGCGCCAGCAGTTATGGATCAGGGTCTGGATACGAGCAGTACTTC.

The rearrangement links TRBV5-4 to TRBJ1-1; D ambiguous. The CDR3 covers 14 residues. Trimming pared 3 bases from V and 3 bases from J, leaving 12 bases between. CDR1 is SGHNT, CDR2 YYREEE, per germline (reference sequence). CDR3 coding DNA: TGTGCCAGCAGCTCCCTAGGAGAGTACACTGAAGCTTTCTTT. This translates into CASSSLGEYTEAFF.

The chain joins TRBV5-4 to TRBJ2-5; the D gene is possibly TRBD2 (5 bases). The CDR3 consists of 16 residues. V gave up 3 bases and J gave up 1 base, with 16 bases separating them. Per the germline V gene, CDR1 is SGHNT and CDR2 is YYREEE (reference sequence). CDR3: CASSSPGGPSQETQYF. The CDR3 bases are TGTGCCAGCAGCTCGCCAGGAGGACCTAGCCAAGAGACCCAGTACTTC.

The chain couples TRBV2 to TRBJ1-2, with TRBD1 matching over 7 bases. V gave up 8 bases and J gave up 0 bases; unmatched junction bases: 15. The CDR3 runs 17 residues. Germline CDR1 reads SNHLY; CDR2 reads FYNNEI. The CDR3 DNA follows: TGTGCCAGCCAAAAAGGGGGCAGCCTAGCCGCTAACTATGGCTACACCTTC. Its translation is CASQKGGSLAANYGYTF.

The genes are TRBV29-1 and TRBJ2-7, with D tentatively TRBD2 (7 bases). Germline lookup yields CDR1 SQVTM and CDR2 ANQGSEA. The CDR3 is 14 residues long. The ends were cut back, 7 bases at V and 1 base at J, with 17 bases in the middle. The CDR3 here is CSATRGAHSYEQYF. CDR3 in DNA: TGCAGCGCAACACGGGGGGCGCATTCCTACGAGCAGTACTTC.

The genes are TRBV5-1 and TRBJ2-7; TRBD1 agrees at 7 bases. The CDR3 has 13 amino acids. Germline V gives CDR1 SGHRS, CDR2 YFSETQ. Germline trimming cut 4 bases from V and 3 bases from J; bases unmatched to any gene: 4. CDR3 sequence: CASSLWTGYEQYF. CDR3 nucleotide sequence: TGCGCCAGCAGCCTTTGGACAGGCTACGAGCAGTACTTC.

Notes on this clone: The identical CDR3 is also encoded by other nucleotide sequences in the sample. The chain's CDR3 is CSAGQGNTEAFF. In DNA, the CDR3 is TGCAGCGCTGGGCAGGGGAACACTGAAGCTTTCTTT. The chain carries TRBV29-1 and TRBJ1-1; a weak D match, TRBD1 (5 bases). Trimming removed 7 bases at V and 1 base at J, with 10 bases between. The CDR3 covers 12 residues. Germline CDR1 and CDR2: SQVTM and ANQGSEA.

The table lists this clone with a count of one. J is TRBJ2-2 and V is TRBV19; D remains ambiguous. The CDR3 totals 14 residues. The germline V and J ends were trimmed by 4 bases and 5 bases, with 11 bases remaining between them. From germline, CDR1 is LNHDA and CDR2 SQIVND (reference sequence). The chain's CDR3 is CASSTPSETGELFF. CDR3 coding DNA: TGTGCCAGTAGTACCCCGAGTGAAACCGGGGAGCTGTTTTTT.

This chain's CDR3 is CASTTGVGDTGELFF. The CDR3 DNA follows: TGTGCCAGCACCACAGGGGTTGGGGACACCGGGGAGCTGTTTTTT. The V gene is TRBV6-5, the J gene TRBJ2-2, with 7 bases aligning to TRBD1. Germline CDR1 reads MNHEY; CDR2 reads SVGAGI. CDR3 size: 15 residues. J was trimmed by 3 bases and V by 7 bases; bases with no gene match: 8.

J is TRBJ2-6 and V is TRBV15; D is undetermined. The germline V gene encodes CDR1 LNHNV and CDR2 YYDKDF (reference sequence). The CDR3 loop spans 19 amino acids. Trimming removed 0 bases at V and 0 bases at J, with 15 bases between. The CDR3, as DNA: TGTGCCACCAGCAGAGATGGTTCAACTTCGGGCTCTGGGGCCAACGTCCTGACTTTC. Encoded protein: CATSRDGSTSGSGANVLTF.

This clone occurred many times. The CDR3 DNA follows: TGTGCCAGCAGCAAGGTGGGGACAAATCAGCCCCAGCATTTT. This codes for CASSKVGTNQPQHF. V gene TRBV21-1 combines with J gene TRBJ1-5; the table assigns TRBD1, which was not confirmed against the DNA. TRBV21-1 is an annotated pseudogene. CDR3 size: 14 residues.

The chain uses TRBV29-1 and TRBJ1-2; D ambiguous. CDR3 size: 14 residues. The V end lost 5 bases, the J end lost 8 bases, and 21 bases lay between the germline ends. Germline values: CDR1 SQVTM, CDR2 ANQGSEA. This CDR3 reads CSVSPHGEVNGYTF. The CDR3 nucleotides are TGCAGCGTTTCCCCCCACGGGGAGGTAAACGGCTACACCTTC.

A note on this clone: One junction end disagrees with the germline gene, perhaps due to a read error. The CDR3 reads CASSLGGGGPPQDF. The CDR3 region has the DNA TGTGCCAGCAGCTTAGGAGGCGGGGGGCCGCCCCAGGACTTC. The chain links TRBV7-2 to TRBJ2-7; 8 nucleotides line up with TRBD2. In germline, CDR1 is SGHTA, CDR2 FQGNSA. This CDR3 is built from 14 residues.

The chain employs TRBV18 and TRBJ1-5; 8 nucleotides agree with TRBD1. The CDR3 totals 16 residues. V dropped 6 bases and J dropped 4; count of bases not matched to a gene: 11. Germline CDR1 reads KGHSH; CDR2 reads LQKENI. Written as DNA, the CDR3 is TGTGCCAGCTCCGCGGGGACAGGTTTCACAAATCAGCCCCAGCATTTT. Encoded protein: CASSAGTGFTNQPQHF.

This chain joins TRBV28 and TRBJ1-2; 7 nucleotides agree with TRBD1. The V gene's germline CDR1 is MDHEN and CDR2 SYDVKM. The CDR3 spans 12 residues. Trimming took 4 bases from V and 7 from J; bases not matched to a gene: 3. The CDR3 is CASSSGGTGYTF. CDR3 nucleotides: TGTGCCAGCAGTTCAGGGGGGACTGGCTACACCTTC.

The chain couples TRBV5-1 to TRBJ2-7, with 9 bases aligning to TRBD1. There are 16 residues in the CDR3. V gave up 3 bases and J gave up 0 bases; unmatched junction bases: 7. CDR1 is SGHRS and CDR2 is YFSETQ in the germline V gene. The CDR3 DNA sequence: TGCGCCAGCAGCTCCGTGGGACAGGGCTACTCCTACGAGCAGTACTTC. Its protein product is CASSSVGQGYSYEQYF.

The gene calls are TRBV28 and TRBJ2-7; TRBD1 aligns across 10 bases. Germline V gene data show CDR1 as MDHEN and CDR2 as SYDVKM. Trimming cost V 5 bases and J 5 bases; bases outside gene matches: 6. The CDR3 is 14 residues long. CDR3 nucleotide sequence: TGTGCCAGCAGTCTGACAGGGGGCAGGAACGAGCAGTACTTC. Amino acid sequence: CASSLTGGRNEQYF.

The chain joins TRBV24-1 to TRBJ1-4, with 8 bases that match TRBD1. Germline loops: CDR1 KGHDR, CDR2 SFDVKD. V lost 4 bases, J lost 6 bases, and 6 bases stayed unmatched. The CDR3 is 15 residues long. This CDR3 reads CATSESGTGYEKLFF. The DNA of the CDR3 is TGTGCCACCAGTGAATCCGGGACAGGATATGAAAAACTGTTTTTT.

This clone was detected once. The chain links TRBV3-1 (or the pseudogene TRBV3-2) to TRBJ1-6; D perhaps matches TRBD1 (5 bases). V was pared by 8 bases and J by 0 bases, with 17 bases between. From germline, CDR1 is LGHDT and CDR2 YNNKEL (reference sequence). CDR3 length: 17 residues. Here the CDR3 reads CASSNQMGGSYNSPLHF. Here the CDR3 DNA reads TGTGCCAGCTCAAACCAGATGGGGGGCTCCTATAATTCACCCCTCCACTTT.

The chain combines TRBV6-4 with TRBJ2-1, with TRBD2 matching over 7 bases. This CDR3 contains 14 residues. The germline V gene has CDR1 MRHNA and CDR2 SNTAGT. J lost 10 bases, V lost 3 bases, and 9 bases had no gene match. CDR3 DNA: TGTGCCAGCAGTGAATGGGAGGGTAGCTTGGAGCAGTTCTTC. This translates into CASSEWEGSLEQFF.

The chain has TRBV5-1 and TRBJ1-1, with 7 bases matching TRBD1. This CDR3 comprises 13 residues. Germline CDR1 SGHRS, CDR2 YFSETQ. V was pared by 4 bases and J by 7 bases, with 7 bases of the junction left unmatched. The CDR3 bases are TGCGCCAGCAGCCTCCAGGGGACAGATGAAGCTTTCTTT. Protein product: CASSLQGTDEAFF. Supplemented by reference TRBV5-1 and TRBJ1-1, the full variable domain reads KAGVTQTPRYLIKTRGQQVTLSCSPISGHRSVSWYQQTPGQGLQFLFEYFSETQRNKGNFPGRFSGRQFSNSRSEMNVSTLELGDSALYLCASSLQGTDEAFFGQGTRLTVV.

This clone is a singleton in its sample. The chain uses TRBV5-1 and TRBJ2-1; TRBD2 agrees at 13 bases. This CDR3 has 17 amino acids. Trimming cost V 4 bases and J 6 bases; bases outside gene matches: 10. The germline CDR1 and CDR2 sequences are SGHRS and YFSETQ. The chain's CDR3 is CASSPGMGLAGFNEQFF. CDR3 nucleotides: TGCGCCAGCAGCCCAGGAATGGGACTAGCGGGGTTCAATGAGCAGTTCTTC.

As DNA, the CDR3 is TGTGCCAGCAGTTACTCGGGGCAGGGGGATACGCAGTATTTT. Its translation: CASSYSGQGDTQYF. The chain employs TRBV6-5 and TRBJ2-3; maybe TRBD1 (6 bases). The V end lost 0 bases, the J end lost 6 bases, and 10 bases lay between the germline ends. This CDR3 has 14 amino acids. The V gene's germline CDR1 is MNHEY and CDR2 SVGAGI.

The chain uses TRBV10-3 and TRBJ1-6, with D perhaps TRBD1 (5 bases). Trimming took 8 bases from V and 7 from J, leaving 15 bases between them. CDR3 length: 14 amino acids. Germline-derived CDR1 and CDR2 are ENHRY and SYGVKD. This CDR3 reads CAIAPMGQNSPLHF. The CDR3 DNA sequence: TGTGCCATCGCTCCCATGGGGCAGAATTCACCCCTCCACTTT.

The chain joins TRBV7-2 to TRBJ1-4, with a possible D match to TRBD1 (5 bases). CDR3 size: 15 residues. The V gene's germline CDR1 is SGHTA and CDR2 FQGNSA. Trimming removed 1 base from V and 8 bases from J, with 14 bases in between. The CDR3 bases are TGTGCCAGCAGCTTAGACCCAGGGCGTGGGGAAAAACTGTTTTTT. Its translation: CASSLDPGRGEKLFF. Full variable domain (missing parts from reference TRBV7-2 and TRBJ1-4): GAGVSQSPSNKVTEKGKDVELRCDPISGHTALYWYRQSLGQGLEFLIYFQGNSAPDKSGLPSDRFSAERTGGSVSTLTIQRTQQEDSAVYLCASSLDPGRGEKLFFGSGTQLSVL.

The chain combines TRBV5-1 with TRBJ2-7; possibly TRBD1 for D (7 bases). From germline, CDR1 is SGHRS and CDR2 YFSETQ. The CDR3 has 13 residues. V was shortened by 5 bases and J by 7 bases, with 16 bases between the two germline ends. The chain's CDR3 is CASSGGTALEQYF. The CDR3 DNA follows: TGCGCCAGCAGTGGGGGGACAGCCTTGGAGCAGTACTTC.

This sequence joins TRBV6-5 and TRBJ2-3, with D tentatively TRBD2 (5 bases). V was shortened by 7 bases and J by 0 bases, with 14 bases between the two germline ends. CDR3 length equals 15 residues. The germline V gene has CDR1 MNHEY and CDR2 SVGAGI. The CDR3 is CASNRGPGSTDTQYF. The DNA for the CDR3 is TGTGCCAGCAATCGTGGGCCGGGAAGCACAGATACGCAGTATTTT.